The source of this T cell receptor beta chain is a study of blood T cell repertoires in COVID-19. V trimming: 2 bases; J trimming: 2 bases; junction bases outside the gene matches: 0. This CDR3 contains 14 residues. CDR1 is ENHRY and CDR2 is SYGVKD in the germline V gene. Original analysis: Quantification of nucleated cells was approximated via reference gene primer amplification. TCRdb's copy holds only in-frame clones and misses some; the assay was immunoSEQ multiplex PCR. V, J and clone size were drawn from that table, and D and trimming were deduced from the DNA. The sample lists roughly 35,000 clones; around four fifths were seen once.

Sequencing was carried out using peripheral blood. This clonotype was sampled from a man older than 75 with acute or convalescent COVID-19. The chain couples TRBV10-3 to TRBJ2-1; 7 bases align to TRBD2. CDR3 loop: CAISELAAYNEQFF. For the CDR3, the DNA is TGTGCCATCAGTGAGCTAGCGGCCTACAATGAGCAGTTCTTC.